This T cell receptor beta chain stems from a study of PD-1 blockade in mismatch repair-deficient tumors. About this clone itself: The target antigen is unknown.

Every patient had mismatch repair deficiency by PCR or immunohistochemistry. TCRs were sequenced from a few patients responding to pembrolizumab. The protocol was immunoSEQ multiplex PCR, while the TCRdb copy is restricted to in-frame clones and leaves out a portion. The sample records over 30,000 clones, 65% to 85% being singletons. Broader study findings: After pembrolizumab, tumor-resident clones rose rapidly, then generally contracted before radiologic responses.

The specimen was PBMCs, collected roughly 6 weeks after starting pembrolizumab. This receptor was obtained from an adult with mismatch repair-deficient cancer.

CDR3 amino acids: CASSGAAGNEKLFF. CDR3 sequence (DNA): TGTGCCAGCAGTGGCGCAGCAGGGAATGAAAAACTGTTTTTT. The chain employs TRBV2 and TRBJ1-4; possible D gene TRBD1, 5 bases. This CDR3 is 14 amino acids long. Germline CDR1 is SNHLY and CDR2 is FYNNEI. Trimming cost V 4 bases and J 5 bases, with 11 bases left between them. Full variable domain (rest looked up from reference TRBV2 and TRBJ1-4): EPEVTQTPSHQVTQMGQEVILRCVPISNHLYFYWYRQILGQKVEFLVSFYNNEISEKSEIFDDQFSVERPDGSNFTLKIRSTKLEDSAMYFCASSGAAGNEKLFFGSGTQLSVL.